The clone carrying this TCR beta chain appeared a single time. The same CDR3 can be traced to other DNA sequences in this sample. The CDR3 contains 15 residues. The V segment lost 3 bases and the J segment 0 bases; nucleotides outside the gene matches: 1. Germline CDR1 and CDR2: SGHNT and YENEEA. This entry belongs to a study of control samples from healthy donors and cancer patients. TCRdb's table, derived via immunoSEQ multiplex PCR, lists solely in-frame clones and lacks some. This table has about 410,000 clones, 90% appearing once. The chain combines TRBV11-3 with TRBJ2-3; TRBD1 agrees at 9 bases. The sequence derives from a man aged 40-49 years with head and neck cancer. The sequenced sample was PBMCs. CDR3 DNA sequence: TGTGCCAGCAGCTTGGGACAGGGAAGCACAGATACGCAGTATTTT. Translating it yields CASSLGQGSTDTQYF. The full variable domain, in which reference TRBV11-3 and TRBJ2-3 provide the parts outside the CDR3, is EAGVVQSPRYKIIEKKQPVAFWCNPISGHNTLYWYLQNLGQGPELLIRYENEEAVDDSQLPKDRFSAERLKGVDSTLKIQPAELGDSAVYLCASSLGQGSTDTQYFGPGTRLTVL.